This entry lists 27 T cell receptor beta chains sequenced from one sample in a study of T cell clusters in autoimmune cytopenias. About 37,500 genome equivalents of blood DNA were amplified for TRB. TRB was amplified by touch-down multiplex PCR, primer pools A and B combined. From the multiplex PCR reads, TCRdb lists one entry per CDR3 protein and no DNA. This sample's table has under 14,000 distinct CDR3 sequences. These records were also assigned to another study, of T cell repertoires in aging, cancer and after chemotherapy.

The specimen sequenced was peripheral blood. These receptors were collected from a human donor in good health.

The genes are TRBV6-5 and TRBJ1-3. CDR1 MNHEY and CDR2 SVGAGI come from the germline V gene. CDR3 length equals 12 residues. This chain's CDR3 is CASNTAGTTIYF.

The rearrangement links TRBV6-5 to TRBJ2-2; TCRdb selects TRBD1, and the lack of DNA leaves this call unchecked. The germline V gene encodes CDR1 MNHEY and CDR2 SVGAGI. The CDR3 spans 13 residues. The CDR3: CASSYPGTGELFF.

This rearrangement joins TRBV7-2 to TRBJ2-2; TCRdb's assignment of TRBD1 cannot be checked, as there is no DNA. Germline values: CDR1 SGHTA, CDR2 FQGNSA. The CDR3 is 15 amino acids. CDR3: CASSLEGIHTGELFF.

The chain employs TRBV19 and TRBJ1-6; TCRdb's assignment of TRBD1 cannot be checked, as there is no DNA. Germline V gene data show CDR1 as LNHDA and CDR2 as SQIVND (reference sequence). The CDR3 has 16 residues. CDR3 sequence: CASSPRTGLGNSPLHF.

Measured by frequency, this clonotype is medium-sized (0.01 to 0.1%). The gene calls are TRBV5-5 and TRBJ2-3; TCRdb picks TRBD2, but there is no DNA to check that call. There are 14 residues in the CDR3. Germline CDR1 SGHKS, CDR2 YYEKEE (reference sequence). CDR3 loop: CASSWRRGGDTQYF. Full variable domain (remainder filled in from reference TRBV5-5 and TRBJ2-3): DAGVTQSPTHLIKTRGQQVTLRCSPISGHKSVSWYQQVLGQGPQFIFQYYEKEERGRGNFPDRFSARQFPNYSSELNVNALLLGDSALYLCASSWRRGGDTQYFGPGTRLTVL.

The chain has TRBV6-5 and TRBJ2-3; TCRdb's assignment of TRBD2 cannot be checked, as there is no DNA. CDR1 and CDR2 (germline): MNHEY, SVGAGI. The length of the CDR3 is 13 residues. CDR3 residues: CASGTSGTDTQYF.

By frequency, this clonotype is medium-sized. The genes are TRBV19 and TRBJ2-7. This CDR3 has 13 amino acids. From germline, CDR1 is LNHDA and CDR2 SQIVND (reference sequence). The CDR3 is CASSMTESYEQYF.

CDR3: CASSQDRSSNQPQHF. The chain employs TRBV4-2 and TRBJ1-5. The CDR3 contains 15 residues. CDR1 is LGHNA, CDR2 YNFKEQ, per germline.

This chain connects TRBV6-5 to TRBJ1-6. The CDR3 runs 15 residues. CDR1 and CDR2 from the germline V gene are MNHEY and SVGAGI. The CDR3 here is CASSSSDGPFVPLHF.

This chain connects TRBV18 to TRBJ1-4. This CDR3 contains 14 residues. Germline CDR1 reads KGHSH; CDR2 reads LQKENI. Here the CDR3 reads CASSDTATNEKLFF.

The CDR3 is CASSLVVDGSEQYF. The chain combines TRBV5-1 with TRBJ2-7; TCRdb proposes TRBD2, but this gene call is untestable without DNA. This CDR3 spans 14 amino acids. The germline gives CDR1 SGHRS, CDR2 YFSETQ.

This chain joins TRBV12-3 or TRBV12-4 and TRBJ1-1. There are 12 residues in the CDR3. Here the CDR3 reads CASSLFNTEAFF.

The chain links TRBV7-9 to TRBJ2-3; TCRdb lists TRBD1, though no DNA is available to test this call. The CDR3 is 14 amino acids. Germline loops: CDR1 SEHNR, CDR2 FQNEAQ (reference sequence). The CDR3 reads CASRAQGAGDTQYF.

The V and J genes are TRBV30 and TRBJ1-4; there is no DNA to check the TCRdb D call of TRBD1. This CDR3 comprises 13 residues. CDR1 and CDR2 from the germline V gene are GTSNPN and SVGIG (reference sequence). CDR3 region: CAWRDRGNEKLFF.

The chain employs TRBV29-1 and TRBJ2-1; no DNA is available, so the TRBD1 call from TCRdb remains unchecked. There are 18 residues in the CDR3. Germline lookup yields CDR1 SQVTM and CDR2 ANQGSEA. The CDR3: CSVEPAGGASVTYNEQFF.

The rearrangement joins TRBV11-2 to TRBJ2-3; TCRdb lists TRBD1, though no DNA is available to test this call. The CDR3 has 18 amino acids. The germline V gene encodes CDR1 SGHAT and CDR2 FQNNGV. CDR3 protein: CASSLGSGGRGNTDTQYF.

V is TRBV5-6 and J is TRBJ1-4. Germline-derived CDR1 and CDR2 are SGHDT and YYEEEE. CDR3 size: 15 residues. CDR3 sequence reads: CASSLGGIGSEKLFF. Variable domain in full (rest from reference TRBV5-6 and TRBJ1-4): DAGVTQSPTHLIKTRGQQVTLRCSPKSGHDTVSWYQQALGQGPQFIFQYYEEEERQRGNFPDRFSGHQFPNYSSELNVNALLLGDSALYLCASSLGGIGSEKLFFGSGTQLSVL.

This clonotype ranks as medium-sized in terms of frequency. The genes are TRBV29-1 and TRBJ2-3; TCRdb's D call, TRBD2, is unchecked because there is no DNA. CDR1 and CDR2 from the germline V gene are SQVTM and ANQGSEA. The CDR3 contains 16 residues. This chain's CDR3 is CSVEGVAGIPTDTQYF.

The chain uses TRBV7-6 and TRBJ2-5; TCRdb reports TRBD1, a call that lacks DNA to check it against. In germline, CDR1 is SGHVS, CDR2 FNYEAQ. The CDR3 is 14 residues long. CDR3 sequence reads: CASSSGRLRETQYF.

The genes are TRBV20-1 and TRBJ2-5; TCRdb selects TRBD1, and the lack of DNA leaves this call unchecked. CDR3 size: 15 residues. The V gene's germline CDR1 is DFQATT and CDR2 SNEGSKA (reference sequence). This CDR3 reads CSARDRGGGWETQYF.

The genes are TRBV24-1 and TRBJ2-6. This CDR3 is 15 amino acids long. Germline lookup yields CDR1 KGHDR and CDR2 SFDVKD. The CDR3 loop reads CATRFGSSGANVLTF.

CDR3 in amino acids: CASSPGGVNIQYF. The chain recombines TRBV19 with TRBJ2-4; TCRdb's D gene call, TRBD1, goes unchecked for lack of DNA. This CDR3 has 13 amino acids. Germline assignment: CDR1 LNHDA and CDR2 SQIVND (reference sequence).

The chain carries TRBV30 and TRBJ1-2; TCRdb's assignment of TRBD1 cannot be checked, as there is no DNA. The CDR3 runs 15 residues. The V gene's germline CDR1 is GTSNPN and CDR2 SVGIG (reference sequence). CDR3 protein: CAWSVLDRGLDGYTF.

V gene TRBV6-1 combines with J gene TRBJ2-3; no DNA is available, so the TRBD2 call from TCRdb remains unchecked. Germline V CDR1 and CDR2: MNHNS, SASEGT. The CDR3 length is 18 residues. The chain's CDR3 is CASSLSPPGLTRTDTQYF.

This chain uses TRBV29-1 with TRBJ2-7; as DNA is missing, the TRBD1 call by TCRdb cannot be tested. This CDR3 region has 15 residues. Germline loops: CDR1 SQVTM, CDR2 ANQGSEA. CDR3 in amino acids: CSVEDTGHGDYEQYF.

CDR3 in amino acids: CASSILKYEQYF. The chain uses TRBV19 and TRBJ2-7. The CDR3 length is 12 residues. The germline V gene has CDR1 LNHDA and CDR2 SQIVND (reference sequence).

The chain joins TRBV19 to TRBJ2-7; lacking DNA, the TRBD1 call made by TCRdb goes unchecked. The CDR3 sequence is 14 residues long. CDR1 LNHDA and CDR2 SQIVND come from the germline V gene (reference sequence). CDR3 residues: CASGATGGARKQYF.